The rows below give T cell receptor beta chains drawn from one sample of a study of T cell repertoires in cytomegalovirus infection. TCRdb independently ran MiXCR on the reads; one entry per CDR3 protein. The sample includes hundreds of thousands of distinct CDR3 sequences, about a third of them seen just once. For these receptors, no antigen is known. The sample consisted of cultured CD8+ T cells from PBMCs, taken from culture after CMV antigen stimulation. These receptor sequences come from a human donor in good health (CMV status not recorded). Some clones in this sample may be carry-over from other donors' samples. Both conserved end residues are part of each CDR3. D genes are given only for firm matches. For some rows the clone size is stated as once, few or many, or as a class when expanded; others skip it.

j_gene: TRBJ1-4; abundance: -; d_gene: -; v_gene: TRBV20-1; CDR3aa: CSARDLSSTPTNEKLFF; CDR3nt: TGCAGTGCTAGAGATCTGTCTTCTACTCCAACTAATGAAAAACTGTTTTTT
j_gene: TRBJ2-6; abundance: few; d_gene: -; v_gene: TRBV4-3; CDR3aa: CASSPLSPSGANVLTF; CDR3nt: TGCGCCAGCAGCCCGCTTTCGCCTTCTGGGGCCAACGTCCTGACTTTC
j_gene: TRBJ1-4; abundance: few; d_gene: -; v_gene: TRBV19; CDR3aa: CASKPGSANEKLFF; CDR3nt: TGTGCCAGTAAGCCGGGTTCTGCTAATGAAAAACTGTTTTTT
j_gene: TRBJ2-1; abundance: -; d_gene: TRBD2; v_gene: TRBV11-3; CDR3aa: CASSTFSGGGEQFF; CDR3nt: TGTGCCAGCAGCACTTTTAGCGGGGGGGGTGAGCAGTTCTTC
j_gene: TRBJ1-5; abundance: many; d_gene: -; v_gene: TRBV7-8; CDR3aa: CASSLLDVNQPQHF; CDR3nt: TGTGCCAGCAGCTTATTAGACGTTAATCAGCCCCAGCATTTT
j_gene: TRBJ1-5; abundance: -; d_gene: TRBD1; v_gene: TRBV7-6; CDR3aa: CASSLRQGIGQPQHF; CDR3nt: TGTGCCAGCAGCTTACGACAGGGAATAGGTCAGCCCCAGCATTTT
j_gene: TRBJ2-1; abundance: few; d_gene: -; v_gene: TRBV24-1; CDR3aa: CATSARGDFNEQFF; CDR3nt: TGTGCCACCAGTGCCCGAGGGGATTTTAATGAGCAGTTCTTC
j_gene: TRBJ1-2; abundance: -; d_gene: TRBD1; v_gene: TRBV19; CDR3aa: CASTKGQGLSYGYTF; CDR3nt: TGTGCCAGTACCAAGGGACAGGGATTATCTTATGGCTACACCTTC
j_gene: TRBJ2-3; abundance: few; d_gene: TRBD2; v_gene: TRBV5-6; CDR3aa: CASSLAPSGPDTDTQYF; CDR3nt: TGTGCCAGCAGCTTGGCCCCTAGCGGCCCAGACACAGATACGCAGTATTTT
j_gene: TRBJ2-1; abundance: -; d_gene: TRBD1; v_gene: TRBV24-1; CDR3aa: CATSEPGQEQFF; CDR3nt: TGTGCCACCAGTGAACCAGGACAGGAACAGTTCTTC
j_gene: TRBJ1-1; abundance: -; d_gene: -; v_gene: TRBV12-3/TRBV12-4; CDR3aa: CASSRTGLGDTEAFF; CDR3nt: TGTGCCAGCAGTCGAACCGGGCTCGGGGACACTGAAGCTTTCTTT
j_gene: TRBJ1-1; abundance: many; d_gene: -; v_gene: TRBV28; CDR3aa: CASSFLSTLNTEAFF; CDR3nt: TGTGCCAGCAGTTTCCTCTCGACACTGAACACTGAAGCTTTCTTT
j_gene: TRBJ1-4; abundance: -; d_gene: TRBD1; v_gene: TRBV2; CDR3aa: CASSEVGDRYEKLFF; CDR3nt: TGTGCCAGCAGTGAAGTGGGGGACAGGTATGAAAAACTGTTTTTT
j_gene: TRBJ1-6; abundance: few; d_gene: TRBD1; v_gene: TRBV28; CDR3aa: CASSLPRGYNSPLHF; CDR3nt: TGTGCCAGCAGCCTCCCCAGGGGGTATAATTCACCCCTCCACTTT
j_gene: TRBJ1-1; abundance: -; d_gene: -; v_gene: TRBV2; CDR3aa: CASSEAQGYTEAFF; CDR3nt: TGTGCCAGCAGTGAAGCCCAGGGTTACACTGAAGCTTTCTTT
j_gene: TRBJ1-1; abundance: many; d_gene: TRBD1; v_gene: TRBV25-1; CDR3aa: CASTELQGSGTEAFF; CDR3nt: TGTGCCAGCACCGAGCTACAGGGGTCGGGCACTGAAGCTTTCTTT
j_gene: TRBJ2-1; abundance: many; d_gene: -; v_gene: TRBV7-2; CDR3aa: CASSFRLSSYNEQFF; CDR3nt: TGTGCCAGCAGCTTTCGCTTGAGCTCCTACAATGAGCAGTTCTTC
j_gene: TRBJ1-5; abundance: many; d_gene: -; v_gene: TRBV7-2; CDR3aa: CASSSSRSRDQPQHF; CDR3nt: TGTGCCAGCAGCTCAAGCCGGAGTAGGGATCAGCCCCAGCATTTT
j_gene: TRBJ2-1; abundance: -; d_gene: TRBD2; v_gene: TRBV20-1; CDR3aa: CSARWGGDNEQFF; CDR3nt: TGCAGTGCTAGATGGGGGGGGGACAATGAGCAGTTCTTC
j_gene: TRBJ2-7; abundance: few; d_gene: TRBD1; v_gene: TRBV12-3/TRBV12-4; CDR3aa: CASSPLGQGEDEQYF; CDR3nt: TGTGCCAGCAGCCCCCTGGGACAGGGGGAGGACGAGCAGTACTTC
j_gene: TRBJ2-1; abundance: once; d_gene: TRBD2; v_gene: TRBV5-6; CDR3aa: CASSLGAGDEFF; CDR3nt: TGTGCCAGCAGCTTGGGGGCGGGGGACGAGTTCTTC
j_gene: TRBJ2-2; abundance: -; d_gene: TRBD1; v_gene: TRBV15; CDR3aa: CATETGGFSGELFF; CDR3nt: TGTGCCACGGAGACAGGGGGATTTAGCGGGGAGCTGTTTTTT
j_gene: TRBJ2-5; abundance: many; d_gene: -; v_gene: TRBV28; CDR3aa: CASSLARSLETQYF; CDR3nt: TGTGCCAGCAGTTTGGCCAGGAGTCTTGAGACCCAGTACTTC
j_gene: TRBJ1-1; abundance: few; d_gene: -; v_gene: TRBV9; CDR3aa: CASSATREAFF; CDR3nt: TGTGCCAGCAGCGCCACGAGAGAAGCTTTCTTT
j_gene: TRBJ1-1; abundance: many; d_gene: TRBD1; v_gene: TRBV12-3/TRBV12-4; CDR3aa: CASSQRGRDTEAFF; CDR3nt: TGTGCCAGCAGCCAAAGGGGGCGCGACACTGAAGCTTTCTTT
j_gene: TRBJ2-5; abundance: many; d_gene: TRBD2; v_gene: TRBV7-2; CDR3aa: CASSSRGGVRGETQYF; CDR3nt: TGTGCCAGCAGCTCCCGGGGAGGGGTCCGGGGAGAGACCCAGTACTTC
j_gene: TRBJ2-2; abundance: many; d_gene: TRBD1; v_gene: TRBV19; CDR3aa: CASLDRDNTLELFF; CDR3nt: TGTGCCAGCCTTGACAGGGACAACACTTTGGAGCTGTTTTTT
j_gene: TRBJ1-1; abundance: -; d_gene: -; v_gene: TRBV20-1; CDR3aa: CSARYEGLNTEAFF; CDR3nt: TGCAGTGCTAGATACGAGGGACTGAACACTGAAGCTTTCTTT
j_gene: TRBJ2-1; abundance: once; d_gene: TRBD2; v_gene: TRBV19; CDR3aa: CASSRGASGYNEQFF; CDR3nt: TGTGCCAGTAGTCGCGGGGCTAGCGGGTACAATGAGCAGTTCTTC
j_gene: TRBJ2-3; abundance: few; d_gene: TRBD2; v_gene: TRBV2; CDR3aa: CATGRGVASTDTQYF; CDR3nt: TGTGCCACCGGCCGGGGGGTCGCTAGCACAGATACGCAGTATTTT
j_gene: TRBJ1-2; abundance: -; d_gene: -; v_gene: TRBV9; CDR3aa: CASSEEPTDYGYTF; CDR3nt: TGTGCCAGCAGCGAAGAGCCTACAGACTATGGCTACACCTTC
j_gene: TRBJ1-1; abundance: few; d_gene: -; v_gene: TRBV5-1; CDR3aa: CASRDRQNTEAFF; CDR3nt: TGCGCCAGCAGAGACAGGCAAAACACTGAAGCTTTCTTT
j_gene: TRBJ1-1; abundance: -; d_gene: -; v_gene: TRBV9; CDR3aa: CASSAGAYTEAFF; CDR3nt: TGTGCCAGCAGCGCCGGGGCTTACACTGAAGCTTTCTTT
j_gene: TRBJ1-1; abundance: many; d_gene: TRBD1; v_gene: TRBV19; CDR3aa: CASSSRDRAREAFF; CDR3nt: TGTGCCAGTAGTTCGAGGGACAGGGCCAGGGAAGCTTTCTTT
j_gene: TRBJ1-2; abundance: -; d_gene: TRBD1; v_gene: TRBV10-3; CDR3aa: CAITRNPTGRYGYTF; CDR3nt: TGTGCCATCACCAGAAACCCGACAGGGAGGTATGGCTACACCTTC
j_gene: TRBJ2-1; abundance: -; d_gene: TRBD2; v_gene: TRBV27; CDR3aa: CASSLLGGNSYNEQFF; CDR3nt: TGTGCCAGCAGTTTACTCGGGGGGAACTCCTACAATGAGCAGTTCTTC
j_gene: TRBJ1-1; abundance: few; d_gene: -; v_gene: TRBV7-2; CDR3aa: CASSFLGLVTEAFF; CDR3nt: TGTGCCAGCAGCTTTTTGGGGCTTGTCACTGAAGCTTTCTTT
j_gene: TRBJ1-1; abundance: many; d_gene: -; v_gene: TRBV7-6; CDR3aa: CASSLDGGRTPFEAFF; CDR3nt: TGTGCCAGCAGTTTGGACGGGGGCCGCACCCCCTTTGAAGCTTTCTTT
j_gene: TRBJ1-1; abundance: -; d_gene: -; v_gene: TRBV5-6; CDR3aa: CASSAPKPMNTEAFF; CDR3nt: TGTGCCAGCAGCGCACCGAAACCAATGAACACTGAAGCTTTCTTT
j_gene: TRBJ2-3; abundance: many; d_gene: -; v_gene: TRBV11-3; CDR3aa: CASSSTRTDTQYF; CDR3nt: TGTGCCAGCAGCTCTACCCGCACAGATACGCAGTATTTT
j_gene: TRBJ1-3; abundance: -; d_gene: -; v_gene: TRBV12-3/TRBV12-4; CDR3aa: CASRLHGGRNTIYF; CDR3nt: TGTGCCAGCAGACTACATGGGGGCCGAAACACCATATATTTT
j_gene: TRBJ2-7; abundance: -; d_gene: TRBD1; v_gene: TRBV19; CDR3aa: CASSTTQGAYEQYF; CDR3nt: TGTGCCAGTAGTACCACACAGGGGGCCTACGAGCAGTACTTC
j_gene: TRBJ2-3; abundance: few; d_gene: -; v_gene: TRBV7-6; CDR3aa: CASSPDWNTATDTQYF; CDR3nt: TGTGCCAGCAGCCCCGACTGGAATACGGCCACAGATACGCAGTATTTT
j_gene: TRBJ1-1; abundance: -; d_gene: -; v_gene: TRBV5-4; CDR3aa: CASSFAGERLNTEAFF; CDR3nt: TGTGCCAGCAGCTTCGCCGGGGAGAGGTTGAACACTGAAGCTTTCTTT
j_gene: TRBJ2-7; abundance: -; d_gene: -; v_gene: TRBV14; CDR3aa: CASSQDPGGGSLLYEQYF; CDR3nt: TGTGCCAGCAGCCAGGACCCCGGAGGAGGGAGCCTTCTCTACGAGCAGTACTTC
j_gene: TRBJ2-3; abundance: -; d_gene: -; v_gene: TRBV6-1; CDR3aa: CASSELGFVPDTQYF; CDR3nt: TGTGCCAGCAGTGAATTGGGGTTTGTGCCAGATACGCAGTATTTT
j_gene: TRBJ1-6; abundance: -; d_gene: -; v_gene: TRBV20-1; CDR3aa: CSARDERGSPLHF; CDR3nt: TGCAGTGCTAGAGATGAGAGAGGTTCACCCCTCCACTTT
j_gene: TRBJ1-2; abundance: few; d_gene: -; v_gene: TRBV28; CDR3aa: CASRYYRTHYGYTF; CDR3nt: TGTGCCAGCCGCTACTATCGGACGCACTACGGCTACACCTTC
j_gene: TRBJ2-3; abundance: -; d_gene: -; v_gene: TRBV6-6; CDR3aa: CASSPKNRLTDTQYF; CDR3nt: TGTGCCAGCAGTCCCAAAAACCGACTGACAGATACGCAGTATTTT
j_gene: TRBJ2-3; abundance: few; d_gene: -; v_gene: TRBV7-8; CDR3aa: CASSLWVQFISSTDTQYF; CDR3nt: TGTGCCAGCAGCTTATGGGTGCAGTTCATCTCTAGCACAGATACGCAGTATTTT
j_gene: TRBJ2-2; abundance: few; d_gene: TRBD1; v_gene: TRBV11-3; CDR3aa: CASSAGTGDRDTGELFF; CDR3nt: TGTGCCAGCAGCGCCGGGACAGGCGATCGGGACACCGGGGAGCTGTTTTTT
j_gene: TRBJ1-5; abundance: few; d_gene: -; v_gene: TRBV9; CDR3aa: CASSVVESNQPQHF; CDR3nt: TGTGCCAGCAGCGTAGTGGAGAGCAATCAGCCCCAGCATTTT
j_gene: TRBJ1-1; abundance: -; d_gene: -; v_gene: TRBV7-6; CDR3aa: CASRLGETTNTEAFF; CDR3nt: TGTGCCAGCAGACTGGGGGAGACTACCAACACTGAAGCTTTCTTT